This record concerns one T cell receptor (beta chain) sequence. This record comes from a study of blood T cell repertoires in COVID-19. As for the study in general: Sources were T cells, B-cell-depleted T cells, or PBMCs; the material itself was cDNA or gDNA.

The age range of participants was about 18 to 89 years, with residence in some 25 US areas. Among Cohort 3 donors, those recovered had two negative PCRs, clearance, or symptom resolution. Profiling relied on immunoSEQ multiplex PCR, and the TCRdb table lists in-frame clones only, not all of them. The sample lists 310,000 or so clones; roughly 87% were seen once. Deletions cut 1 base from V and 6 bases from J, with 12 bases between. The germline gives CDR1 SGHAT, CDR2 FQNNGV. The CDR3 is 15 residues long. What was sequenced was PBMCs or T cells enriched from blood (not recorded which). The sequence was collected from a woman in her thirties or forties who had recovered from COVID-19. V usage is TRBV11-2 and J usage is TRBJ1-4, with D uncertain. CDR3 sequence: CASSLGHRIHEKLFF. The CDR3 DNA is TGTGCCAGCAGCTTAGGGCATCGAATTCATGAAAAACTGTTTTTT.